This T cell receptor (beta chain) was identified in a study of shared clonotypes between healthy human individuals. Looking at the study overall: For every donor, three CD4 naive, three CD4 memory, two CD8 naive and one CD8 memory plates were used.

Sequencing used immunoSEQ multiplex PCR; TCRdb keeps in-frame clones, though not all of them. This table holds around 690,000 clones, 90% found once. The V end was cut by 3 bases, the J end by 3 bases, with 9 bases between. The CDR3 consists of 14 residues. Looked up from germline, CDR1 is MDHEN and CDR2 is SYDVKM. In CD8 memory, CD45RO+ cells were put together with CCR7-negative CD45RA+ TemRA cells. This clonotype originated in a man between 18 and 35 years old in good health. Some clones in this sample may be carry-over from other donors' samples. The sequenced sample was memory CD8+ T cells from PBMCs. Subset noted: CD45RO+ cells pooled with CCR7-negative TemRA cells. The genes are TRBV28 and TRBJ1-5, with D possibly matching TRBD1 (5 bases). CDR3 loop: CASSFAGNNQPQHF. Here the CDR3 DNA reads TGTGCCAGCAGTTTTGCAGGGAACAATCAGCCCCAGCATTTT.